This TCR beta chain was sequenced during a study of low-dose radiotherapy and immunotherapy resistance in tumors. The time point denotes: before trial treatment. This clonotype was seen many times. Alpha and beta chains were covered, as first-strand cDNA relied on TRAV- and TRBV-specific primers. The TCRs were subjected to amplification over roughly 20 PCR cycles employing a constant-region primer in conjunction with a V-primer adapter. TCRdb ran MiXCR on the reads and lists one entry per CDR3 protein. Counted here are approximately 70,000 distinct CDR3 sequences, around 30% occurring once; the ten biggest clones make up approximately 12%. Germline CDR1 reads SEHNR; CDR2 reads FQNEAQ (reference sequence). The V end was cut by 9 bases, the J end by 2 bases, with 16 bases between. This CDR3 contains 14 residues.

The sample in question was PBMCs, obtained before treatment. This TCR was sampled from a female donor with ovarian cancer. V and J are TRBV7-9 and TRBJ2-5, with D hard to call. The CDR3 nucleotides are TGTGCCAGTGCAGATATCACTTCGCAAGAGACCCAGTACTTC. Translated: CASADITSQETQYF.